Here is one T cell receptor (beta chain) with its context. Its specificity is unknown. TSTEM cells were defined as CCR7+ PD-1- TIGIT- CD8+ memory cells. Total CD8+ T cells were enriched by negative magnetic separation. This record belongs to a study of human CD8 memory T cell subsets. Researchers made TCR beta libraries via UMI-labeled 5' RACE. TCRdb reprocessed the 5' RACE reads, keeping one entry per CDR3 protein, no DNA. In total, the table holds fewer than 20,000 distinct CDR3 sequences. Overall study results and limits: In stem-like memory T cells, Chao1 estimates suggested more diversity than in precursor exhausted T cells. Repertoires of stem-like memory and precursor exhausted T cells showed minimal mutual overlap.

CDR3 length: 17 residues. Germline V gene lookup returns CDR1 MNHEY and CDR2 SMNVEV (reference sequence). The source of this sequence is a human donor in good health. V gene TRBV27 combines with J gene TRBJ1-6; TCRdb indicates TRBD1, and absent DNA this call remains unverified. The source material was CD8+ stem-like memory T cells (TSCM and TCM) sorted from PBMCs. Subset denoted: stem-like memory CD8 T cells (TSTEM), CCR7+ PD-1- TIGIT-. The CDR3 is CASSRARQGMNNSPLHF.